This TCR beta chain was documented in a study of PD-L1 blockade in urothelial cancer. Time point of the sample: peripheral blood 6 weeks after treatment start. Data came from immunoSEQ multiplex PCR; TCRdb stores just in-frame clones and leaves some out. The data contain 90,000 to 130,000 clones, more than 85% of them seen just once; the ten biggest clones take up around 4%. This material consisted of PBMCs, taken around atezolizumab (anti-PD-L1) treatment. The clonotype was recovered from a man between 60 and 75 years old with urothelial cancer.

The DNA of the CDR3 is TGTGCCAGCAGCCGCCGTTTCTTAGGAGGGGAGCAGTACTTC. Amino acid sequence: CASSRRFLGGEQYF. V usage is TRBV28 and J usage is TRBJ2-7, with D maybe TRBD2 (6 bases). The CDR3 consists of 14 residues. Germline-derived CDR1 and CDR2 are MDHEN and SYDVKM. The V and J ends lost 6 bases and 7 bases respectively, with 19 bases between them.